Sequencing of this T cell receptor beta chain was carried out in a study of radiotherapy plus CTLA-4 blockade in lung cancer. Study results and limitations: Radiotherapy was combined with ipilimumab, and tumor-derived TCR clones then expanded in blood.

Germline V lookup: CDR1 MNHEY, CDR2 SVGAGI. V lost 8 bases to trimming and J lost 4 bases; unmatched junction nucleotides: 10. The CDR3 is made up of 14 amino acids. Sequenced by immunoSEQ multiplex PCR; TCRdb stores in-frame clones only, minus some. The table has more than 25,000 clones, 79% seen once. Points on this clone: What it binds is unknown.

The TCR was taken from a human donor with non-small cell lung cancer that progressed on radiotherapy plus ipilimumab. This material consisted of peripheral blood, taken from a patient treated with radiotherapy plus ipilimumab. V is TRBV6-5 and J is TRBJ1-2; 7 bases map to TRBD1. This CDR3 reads CASGGQRQGYGYTF. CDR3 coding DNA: TGTGCCAGCGGGGGGCAGAGACAGGGCTATGGCTACACCTTC.